The subject of this entry is one T cell receptor beta chain. The method was immunoSEQ multiplex PCR; TCRdb's version includes in-frame clones alone and lacks a portion of them. The sample carries roughly 130,000 clones, 70% to 90% recorded once. The data are from a study of control samples from healthy donors and cancer patients. Trimming removed 6 bases from V and 3 bases from J; junction bases left unmatched: 5. The CDR3 is 16 residues long. In germline, CDR1 is MDHEN, CDR2 SYDVKM. The rearrangement links TRBV28 to TRBJ2-2; 12 bases match TRBD2. The sequence was collected from a man aged 45 to 65 in good health. Sample: blood. CDR3 coding DNA: TGTGCCAGCAGCAACCGACTAGCGGGGGACACCGGGGAGCTGTTTTTT. Translating gives CASSNRLAGDTGELFF. The full variable domain, rest sourced from reference TRBV28 and TRBJ2-2, is DVKVTQSSRYLVKRTGEKVFLECVQDMDHENMFWYRQDPGLGLRLIYFSYDVKMKEKGDIPEGYSVSREKKERFSLILESASTNQTSMYLCASSNRLAGDTGELFFGEGSRLTVL.